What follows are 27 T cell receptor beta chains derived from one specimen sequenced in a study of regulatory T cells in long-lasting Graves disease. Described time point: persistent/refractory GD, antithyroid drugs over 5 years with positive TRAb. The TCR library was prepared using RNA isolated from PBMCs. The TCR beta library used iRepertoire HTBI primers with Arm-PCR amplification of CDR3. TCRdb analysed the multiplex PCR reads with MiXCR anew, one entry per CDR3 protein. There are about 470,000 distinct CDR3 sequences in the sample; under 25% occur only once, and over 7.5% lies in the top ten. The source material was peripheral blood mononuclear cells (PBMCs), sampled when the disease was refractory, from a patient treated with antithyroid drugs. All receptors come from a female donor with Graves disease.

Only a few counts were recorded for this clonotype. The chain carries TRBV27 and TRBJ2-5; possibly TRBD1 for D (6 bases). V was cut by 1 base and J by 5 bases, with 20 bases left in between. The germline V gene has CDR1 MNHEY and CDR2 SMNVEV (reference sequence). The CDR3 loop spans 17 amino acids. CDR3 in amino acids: CASSLFNRALVRETQYF. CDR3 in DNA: TGTGCCAGCAGTTTATTTAACAGGGCTTTGGTGCGGGAGACCCAGTACTTC.

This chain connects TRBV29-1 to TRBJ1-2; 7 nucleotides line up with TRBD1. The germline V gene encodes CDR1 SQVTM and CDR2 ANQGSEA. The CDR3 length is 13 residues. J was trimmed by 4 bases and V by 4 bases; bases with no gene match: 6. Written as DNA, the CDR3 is TGCAGCGTTGCCAAGGGGGCCGGCTATGGCTACACCTTC. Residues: CSVAKGAGYGYTF.

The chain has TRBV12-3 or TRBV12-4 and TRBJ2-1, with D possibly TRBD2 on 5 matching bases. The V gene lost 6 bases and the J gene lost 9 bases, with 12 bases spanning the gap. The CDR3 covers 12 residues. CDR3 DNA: TGTGCCAGCAGAGTCAGAGGGAGTGAGCAGTTCTTC. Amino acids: CASRVRGSEQFF.

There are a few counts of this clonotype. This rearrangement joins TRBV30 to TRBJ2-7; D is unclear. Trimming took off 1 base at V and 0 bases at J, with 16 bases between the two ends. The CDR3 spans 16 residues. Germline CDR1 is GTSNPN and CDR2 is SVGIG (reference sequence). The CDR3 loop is CAWSALTGGSSYEQYF. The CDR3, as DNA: TGTGCCTGGAGTGCCCTCACGGGCGGTAGCTCCTACGAGCAGTACTTC.

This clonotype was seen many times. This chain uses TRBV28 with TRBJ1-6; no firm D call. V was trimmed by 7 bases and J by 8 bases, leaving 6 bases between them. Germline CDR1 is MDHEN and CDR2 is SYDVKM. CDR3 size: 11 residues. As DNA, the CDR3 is TGTGCCAGCAACTCAGATTCACCCCTCCACTTT. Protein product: CASNSDSPLHF.

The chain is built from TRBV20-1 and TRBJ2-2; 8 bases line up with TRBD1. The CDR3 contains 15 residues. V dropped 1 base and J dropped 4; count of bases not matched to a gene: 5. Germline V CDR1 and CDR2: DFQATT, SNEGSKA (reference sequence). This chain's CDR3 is CSARGTGRSTGELFF. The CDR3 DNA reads TGCAGTGCTAGAGGGACAGGGAGGAGCACCGGGGAGCTGTTTTTT.

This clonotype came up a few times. As DNA, the CDR3 is TGTGCCAGCAGAGAGGGGTTAGCCATATATTTT. It translates to CASREGLAIYF. The chain couples TRBV6-1 to TRBJ1-3, with D possibly being TRBD1 (5 bases). Germline V gives CDR1 MNHNS, CDR2 SASEGT. CDR3 length: 11 residues. V dropped 6 bases and J dropped 11 bases, with 11 bases sitting between them.

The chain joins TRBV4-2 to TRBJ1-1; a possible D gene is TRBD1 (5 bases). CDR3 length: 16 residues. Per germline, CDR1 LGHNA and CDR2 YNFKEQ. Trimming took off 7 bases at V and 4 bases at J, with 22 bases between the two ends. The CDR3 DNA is TGTGCCAGCACCACAGTTCTGGGGGAGGGATTCACTGAAGCTTTCTTT. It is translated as CASTTVLGEGFTEAFF.

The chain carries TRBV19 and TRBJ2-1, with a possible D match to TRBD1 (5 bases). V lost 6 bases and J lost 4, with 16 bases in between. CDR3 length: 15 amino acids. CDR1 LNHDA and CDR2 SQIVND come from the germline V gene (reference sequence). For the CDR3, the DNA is TGTGCCAGTAGGACAGTCGGGCAGGGATACAATGAGCAGTTCTTC. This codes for CASRTVGQGYNEQFF.

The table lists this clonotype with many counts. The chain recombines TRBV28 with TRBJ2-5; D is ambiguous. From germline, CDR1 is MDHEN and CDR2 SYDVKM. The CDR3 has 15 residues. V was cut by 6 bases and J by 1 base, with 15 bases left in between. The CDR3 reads CASSRGGQVQETQYF. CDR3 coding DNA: TGTGCCAGCAGCAGAGGTGGGCAGGTCCAAGAGACCCAGTACTTC.

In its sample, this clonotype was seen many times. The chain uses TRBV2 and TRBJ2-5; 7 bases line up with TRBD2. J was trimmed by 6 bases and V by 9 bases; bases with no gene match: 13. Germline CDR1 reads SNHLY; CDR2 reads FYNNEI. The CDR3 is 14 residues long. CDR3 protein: CASLETSSPKTQYF. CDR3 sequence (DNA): TGTGCCAGTTTGGAGACTAGCTCCCCCAAGACCCAGTACTTC.

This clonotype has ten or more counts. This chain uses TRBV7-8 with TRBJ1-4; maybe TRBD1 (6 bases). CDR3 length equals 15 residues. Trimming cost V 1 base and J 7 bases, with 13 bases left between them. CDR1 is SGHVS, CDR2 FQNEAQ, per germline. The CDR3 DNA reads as TGTGCCAGCAGCTTAGTTGCATTAGGGGGTGAAAAACTGTTTTTT. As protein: CASSLVALGGEKLFF.

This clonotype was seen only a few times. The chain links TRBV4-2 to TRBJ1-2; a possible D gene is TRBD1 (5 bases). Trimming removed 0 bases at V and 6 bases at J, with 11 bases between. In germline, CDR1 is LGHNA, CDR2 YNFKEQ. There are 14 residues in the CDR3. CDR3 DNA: TGTGCCAGCAGCCAAGATGCAGGGACTCATGGCTACACCTTC. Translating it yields CASSQDAGTHGYTF.

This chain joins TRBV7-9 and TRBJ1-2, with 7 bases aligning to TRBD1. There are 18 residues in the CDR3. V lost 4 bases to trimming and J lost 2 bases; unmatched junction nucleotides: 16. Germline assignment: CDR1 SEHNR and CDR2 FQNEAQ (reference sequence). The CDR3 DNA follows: TGTGCCAGCAGCTCCGGCAGGACAGGTATAGCCCCAAACTATGGCTACACCTTC. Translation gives CASSSGRTGIAPNYGYTF.

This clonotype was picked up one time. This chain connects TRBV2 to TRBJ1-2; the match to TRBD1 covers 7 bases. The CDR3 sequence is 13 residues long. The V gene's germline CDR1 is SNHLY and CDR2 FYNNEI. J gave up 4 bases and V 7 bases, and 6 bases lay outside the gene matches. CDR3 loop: CASNPDRRYGYTF. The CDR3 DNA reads TGTGCCAGCAATCCGGACAGGCGCTATGGCTACACCTTC.

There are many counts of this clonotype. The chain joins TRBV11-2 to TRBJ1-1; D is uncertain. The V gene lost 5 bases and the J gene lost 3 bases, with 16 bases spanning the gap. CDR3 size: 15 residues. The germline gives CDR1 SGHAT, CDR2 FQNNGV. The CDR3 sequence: CASSLLGLSDTEAFF. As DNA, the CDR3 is TGTGCCAGCAGCCTGCTAGGGCTGTCTGACACTGAAGCTTTCTTT.

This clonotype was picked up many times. CDR3 bases: TGCAGCGTTGAAGGACAGTCTAACTATGGCTACACCTTC. It is translated as CSVEGQSNYGYTF. The V call is TRBV29-1, the J call TRBJ1-2; the D gene is possibly TRBD1 (5 bases). The V end lost 1 base, the J end lost 0 bases, and 6 bases lay between the germline ends. This CDR3 spans 13 amino acids. The germline V gene has CDR1 SQVTM and CDR2 ANQGSEA.

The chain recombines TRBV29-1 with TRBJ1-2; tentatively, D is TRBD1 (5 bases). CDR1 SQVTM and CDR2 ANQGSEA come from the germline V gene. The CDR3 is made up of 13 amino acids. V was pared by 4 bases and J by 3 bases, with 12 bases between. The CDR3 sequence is CSVGTKGHYGYTF. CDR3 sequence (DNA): TGCAGCGTTGGAACGAAGGGGCACTATGGCTACACCTTC.

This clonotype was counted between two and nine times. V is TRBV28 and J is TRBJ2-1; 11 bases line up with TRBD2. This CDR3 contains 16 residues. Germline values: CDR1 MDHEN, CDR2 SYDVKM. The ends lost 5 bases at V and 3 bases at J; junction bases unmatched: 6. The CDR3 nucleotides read TGTGCCAGCAGTCGTAAAGGACTAGCGGGCTACAATGAGCAGTTCTTC. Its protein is CASSRKGLAGYNEQFF.

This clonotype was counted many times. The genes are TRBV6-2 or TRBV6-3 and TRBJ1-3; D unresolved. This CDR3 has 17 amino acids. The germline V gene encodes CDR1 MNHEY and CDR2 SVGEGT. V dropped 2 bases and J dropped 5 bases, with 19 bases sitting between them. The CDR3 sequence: CASSYGLRTASRNTIYF. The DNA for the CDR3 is TGTGCCAGCAGTTACGGTCTCCGGACGGCGTCTCGAAACACCATATATTTT.

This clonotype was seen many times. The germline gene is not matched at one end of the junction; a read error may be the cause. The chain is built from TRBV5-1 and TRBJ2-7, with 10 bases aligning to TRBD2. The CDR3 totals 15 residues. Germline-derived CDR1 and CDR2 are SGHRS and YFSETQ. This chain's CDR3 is CASSPGLADSYEQYF. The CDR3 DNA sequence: TGTGCCAGCAGCCCCGGACTAGCGGACTCCTACGAGCAGTACTTC.

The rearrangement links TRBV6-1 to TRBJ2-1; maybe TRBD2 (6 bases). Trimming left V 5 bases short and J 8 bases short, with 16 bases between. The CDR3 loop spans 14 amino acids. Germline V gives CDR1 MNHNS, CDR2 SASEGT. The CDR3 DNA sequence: TGTGCCAGCAGTCTTTTGGCGGGAATGGATGAGCAGTTCTTC. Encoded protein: CASSLLAGMDEQFF.

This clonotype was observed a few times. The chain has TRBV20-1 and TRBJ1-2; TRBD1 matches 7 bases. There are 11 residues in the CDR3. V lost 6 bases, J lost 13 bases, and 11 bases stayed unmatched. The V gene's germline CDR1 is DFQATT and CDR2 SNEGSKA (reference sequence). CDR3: CSARGQEPPTF. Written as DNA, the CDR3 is TGCAGTGCCCGCGGACAGGAGCCGCCCACCTTC.

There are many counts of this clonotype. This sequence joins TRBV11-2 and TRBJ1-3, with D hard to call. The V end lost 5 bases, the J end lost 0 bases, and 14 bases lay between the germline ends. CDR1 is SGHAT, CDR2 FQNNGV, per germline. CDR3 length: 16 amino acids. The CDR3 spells CASSDSLQDSGNTIYF. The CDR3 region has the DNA TGTGCCAGCAGCGATTCCTTGCAGGACTCTGGAAACACCATATATTTT.

CDR3 bases: TGTGCCAGCATCAAGACTAGCGGACCCTACGAGCAGTACTTC. Protein: CASIKTSGPYEQYF. The chain carries TRBV6-1 and TRBJ2-7; TRBD2 matches 9 bases. The CDR3 totals 14 residues. Trimming took 7 bases from V and 2 from J; bases not matched to a gene: 6. Germline-derived CDR1 and CDR2 are MNHNS and SASEGT.

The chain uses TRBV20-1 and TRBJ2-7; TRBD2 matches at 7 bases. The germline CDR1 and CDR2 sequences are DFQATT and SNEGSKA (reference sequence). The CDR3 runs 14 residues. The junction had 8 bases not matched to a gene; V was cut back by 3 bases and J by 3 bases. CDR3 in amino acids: CSARRLADGYEQYF. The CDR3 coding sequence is TGCAGTGCTAGGCGGCTAGCGGACGGCTACGAGCAGTACTTC.

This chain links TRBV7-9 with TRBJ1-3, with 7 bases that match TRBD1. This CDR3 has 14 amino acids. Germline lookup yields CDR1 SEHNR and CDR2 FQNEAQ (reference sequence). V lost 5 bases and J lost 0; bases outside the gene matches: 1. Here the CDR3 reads CASSDRDSGNTIYF. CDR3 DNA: TGTGCCAGCAGCGACAGGGACTCTGGAAACACCATATATTTT.